Following are 30 T cell receptor beta chains from one sample sequenced in a study of T cell changes during pregnancy in multiple sclerosis. Sequencing was performed with immunoSEQ multiplex PCR; in TCRdb, only in-frame clones are kept and a portion is missing. The table shows tens of thousands of clones, with around 90% occurring only once. The source material was CD4+ T cells from peripheral blood mononuclear cells, sampled before pregnancy. The receptor source for this set is a female donor with multiple sclerosis, enrolled in a pregnancy study.

The V gene is TRBV11-2, the J gene TRBJ1-2; no definite D call. CDR1 is SGHAT and CDR2 is FQNNGV in the germline V gene. Trimming cost V 4 bases and J 2 bases, with 14 bases left between them. CDR3 size: 15 residues. In DNA form, the CDR3 reads TGTGCCAGCAGCTCTAGGACTGCTGTCAACTATGGCTACACCTTC. Its translation: CASSSRTAVNYGYTF.

V and J are TRBV7-9 and TRBJ2-7, with TRBD1 identical over 11 bases. The CDR3 consists of 14 residues. Germline V gives CDR1 SEHNR, CDR2 FQNEAQ (reference sequence). V trimming: 5 bases; J trimming: 2 bases; junction bases outside the gene matches: 2. CDR3 sequence (DNA): TGTGCCAGCAGCCCGGACAGGGGGCCCTACGAGCAGTACTTC. Its protein product is CASSPDRGPYEQYF.

The chain couples TRBV2 to TRBJ2-1; 7 nucleotides line up with TRBD2. The CDR3 length is 12 residues. Germline CDR1 reads SNHLY; CDR2 reads FYNNEI. V shed 10 bases and J 5 bases; nucleotides not matched to a gene: 5. CDR3 DNA sequence: TGTGCCAAAGGACTAGACAACAATGAGCAGTTCTTC. Protein sequence: CAKGLDNNEQFF.

J is TRBJ1-4 and V is TRBV4-1; 10 bases align to TRBD1. V was clipped by 3 bases and J by 7 bases; unmatched bases: 8. The germline CDR1 and CDR2 sequences are MGHRA and YSYEKL. This CDR3 comprises 16 residues. The chain's CDR3 is CASSQGTGTGVEKLFF. CDR3 sequence (DNA): TGCGCCAGCAGCCAGGGGACCGGGACAGGGGTTGAAAAACTGTTTTTT.

This clone was seen a handful of times. This chain links TRBV9 with TRBJ2-2; D is uncertain. V gave up 1 base and J gave up 2 bases, with 6 bases separating them. Germline lookup yields CDR1 SGDLS and CDR2 YYNGEE. This CDR3 is 14 amino acids long. The DNA for the CDR3 is TGTGCCAGCAGCGTATCAGGAAACACCGGGGAGCTGTTTTTT. It specifies CASSVSGNTGELFF.

The V and J genes are TRBV29-1 and TRBJ2-2; D is possibly TRBD2 (6 bases). V gave up 5 bases and J gave up 5 bases, with 12 bases separating them. The germline CDR1 and CDR2 sequences are SQVTM and ANQGSEA. The CDR3 has 13 amino acids. The CDR3 nucleotides are TGCAGCGTTTCCATTGGGGGGACCGGGGAGCTGTTTTTT. Protein: CSVSIGGTGELFF.

The chain links TRBV20-1 to TRBJ2-3, with a weak D call TRBD2 (5 bases). The CDR3 runs to 11 residues. With 5 bases removed from V and 6 bases from J, the gap between germline ends came to 9 bases. From germline, CDR1 is DFQATT and CDR2 SNEGSKA (reference sequence). DNA of the CDR3: TGCAGTGCTCGCCCGGGGGATACGCAGTATTTT. It yields the protein CSARPGDTQYF.

This chain joins TRBV6-1 and TRBJ1-1, with a weak D call TRBD1 (6 bases). Germline values: CDR1 MNHNS, CDR2 SASEGT. V was clipped by 6 bases and J by 0 bases, with 11 bases between them. The CDR3 runs 14 residues. The CDR3 spells CASSLSGVNTEAFF. The CDR3, as DNA: TGTGCCAGCAGCCTATCAGGGGTGAACACTGAAGCTTTCTTT.

This chain uses TRBV11-2 with TRBJ2-2; D unresolved. Germline lookup yields CDR1 SGHAT and CDR2 FQNNGV. V lost 5 bases and J 6 bases, leaving 10 bases between the germline ends. The CDR3 has 13 amino acids. The CDR3 nucleotides are TGTGCCAGCAGCGGCATTCCGTCCGGGGAGCTGTTTTTT. Translated: CASSGIPSGELFF. Together with reference TRBV11-2 and TRBJ2-2, the CDR3 gives the full variable domain: EAGVAQSPRYKIIEKRQSVAFWCNPISGHATLYWYQQILGQGPKLLIQFQNNGVVDDSQLPKDRFSAERLKGVDSTLKIQPAKLEDSAVYLCASSGIPSGELFFGEGSRLTVL.

The chain employs TRBV28 and TRBJ1-5, with D maybe TRBD1 (5 bases). CDR3 size: 15 residues. From germline, CDR1 is MDHEN and CDR2 SYDVKM. V shed 3 bases and J shed 2 bases, with 11 bases lying between them. Here the CDR3 reads CASSFRRGGNQPQHF. The CDR3 DNA reads TGTGCCAGCAGTTTCCGGCGGGGGGGCAATCAGCCCCAGCATTTT.

V and J are TRBV2 and TRBJ1-3; TRBD1 aligns across 10 bases. From germline, CDR1 is SNHLY and CDR2 FYNNEI. Germline trimming cut 4 bases from V and 7 bases from J; bases unmatched to any gene: 7. The CDR3 extends over 15 amino acids. The CDR3 region is CASSVDRGLLNTIYF. The CDR3 bases are TGTGCCAGCAGTGTTGACAGGGGGCTACTGAACACCATATATTTT.

The chain joins TRBV14 to TRBJ2-1; 8 positions match TRBD2. The CDR3 has 16 amino acids. After removal of 3 bases from V and 5 bases from J, the junction contained 9 bases not matched to a gene. CDR1 is SGHDN and CDR2 is FVKESK in the germline V gene. DNA of the CDR3: TGTGCCAGCAGCCAGGGAAGGACTAGCCGACACAATGAGCAGTTCTTC. Its protein is CASSQGRTSRHNEQFF.

This clone has a single count. The CDR3 DNA reads as TGTGCCAGTAGTATAATCCGGGCCGGGGAGCTGTTTTTT. Protein sequence: CASSIIRAGELFF. The rearrangement joins TRBV19 to TRBJ2-2; D not resolved. The CDR3 is 13 amino acids. Germline-derived CDR1 and CDR2 are LNHDA and SQIVND (reference sequence). The germline V and J ends were trimmed by 2 bases and 6 bases, with 7 bases remaining between them.

The chain links TRBV18 to TRBJ2-6, with TRBD2 identical over 14 bases. Looked up from germline, CDR1 is KGHSH and CDR2 is LQKENI. V lost 3 bases, J lost 3 bases, and 4 bases stayed unmatched. The CDR3 consists of 18 residues. The CDR3 sequence: CASSPGTSGRLGANVLTF. The CDR3 DNA follows: TGTGCCAGCTCACCGGGGACTAGCGGGAGACTTGGGGCCAACGTCCTGACTTTC.

This chain joins TRBV7-9 and TRBJ1-3, with 9 bases aligning to TRBD1. The CDR3 loop spans 17 amino acids. J lost 0 bases, V lost 5 bases, and 8 bases had no gene match. Germline V gene data show CDR1 as SEHNR and CDR2 as FQNEAQ (reference sequence). CDR3 region: CASSRGDRARSGNTIYF. CDR3 nucleotides: TGTGCCAGCAGCCGAGGGGACAGGGCTCGCTCTGGAAACACCATATATTTT.

The V and J genes are TRBV14 and TRBJ1-1; no reliable D call. Germline V gives CDR1 SGHDN, CDR2 FVKESK. The CDR3 has 19 residues. Trimming left V 2 bases short and J 5 bases short, with 27 bases between. CDR3 sequence reads: CASSQYVFNLRERGTEAFF. For the CDR3, the DNA is TGTGCCAGCAGCCAATACGTGTTCAATTTGCGGGAACGTGGGACTGAAGCTTTCTTT.

V usage is TRBV25-1 and J usage is TRBJ2-2; the D gene is possibly TRBD1 (5 bases). Germline CDR1 is MGHDK and CDR2 is SYGVNS. The length of the CDR3 is 16 residues. Trimming took off 3 bases at V and 5 bases at J, with 16 bases between the two ends. The CDR3 coding sequence is TGTGCCAGCAGTGATTGGGGCTTAGAGCCTACCGGGGAGCTGTTTTTT. It yields the protein CASSDWGLEPTGELFF.

J is TRBJ1-1 and V is TRBV28, with D possibly being TRBD1 (6 bases). Germline V CDR1 and CDR2: MDHEN, SYDVKM. The CDR3 is made up of 15 amino acids. Trimming stripped 2 bases from V and 4 bases from J, with 14 bases between. Here the CDR3 reads CASSLPDRLGTEAFF. In nucleotides, the CDR3 is TGTGCCAGCAGTTTACCGGACAGACTGGGCACTGAAGCTTTCTTT.

V and J are TRBV28 and TRBJ2-1; TRBD2 is a possible D gene (6 bases). Germline-derived CDR1 and CDR2 are MDHEN and SYDVKM. Trimming took off 6 bases at V and 1 base at J, with 19 bases between the two ends. The CDR3 extends over 17 amino acids. The CDR3: CASSHIMGGLSYNEQFF. The CDR3, as DNA: TGTGCCAGCAGCCACATAATGGGAGGTTTATCCTACAATGAGCAGTTCTTC.

The V gene is TRBV5-1, the J gene TRBJ1-1; no definite D call. CDR1 and CDR2 from the germline V gene are SGHRS and YFSETQ. Trimming pared 3 bases from V and 1 base from J, leaving 10 bases between. This CDR3 has 14 residues. The CDR3 region is CASSSQTSNTEAFF. The CDR3 bases are TGCGCCAGCAGCTCACAGACATCGAACACTGAAGCTTTCTTT.

This clone has only one observation. The genes are TRBV25-1 and TRBJ1-2, with 8 bases identical to TRBD1. CDR3 length: 14 amino acids. Looked up from germline, CDR1 is MGHDK and CDR2 is SYGVNS. V lost 4 bases to trimming and J lost 6 bases; unmatched junction nucleotides: 7. As DNA, the CDR3 is TGTGCCAGCAGTGGCAGGGGGCGCTTGGATGGCTACACCTTC. Amino acids: CASSGRGRLDGYTF.

V and J are TRBV6-1 and TRBJ2-2; D possibly corresponds to TRBD2 (6 bases). Germline V CDR1 and CDR2: MNHNS, SASEGT. V was cut by 6 bases and J by 4 bases, with 12 bases left in between. The CDR3 runs 14 residues. The CDR3 nucleotides read TGTGCCAGCAGGCCCGGACTAATCACCGGGGAGCTGTTTTTT. Protein product: CASRPGLITGELFF.

This rearrangement joins TRBV4-2 to TRBJ2-7; no definite D call. Germline CDR1 LGHNA, CDR2 YNFKEQ. The length of the CDR3 is 14 residues. Trimming pared 1 base from V and 0 bases from J, leaving 7 bases between. Here the CDR3 reads CASSQVSVSYEQYF. For the CDR3, the DNA is TGTGCCAGCAGCCAAGTATCGGTCTCCTACGAGCAGTACTTC.

This clone was seen more than once but under ten times. This chain links TRBV7-9 with TRBJ1-1; weak D call: TRBD1 (5 bases). Germline values: CDR1 SEHNR, CDR2 FQNEAQ (reference sequence). This CDR3 contains 14 residues. V shed 5 bases and J shed 1 base, with 11 bases lying between them. The DNA of the CDR3 is TGTGCCAGCAGCCGTGGGGGGACGAACACTGAAGCTTTCTTT. Its protein is CASSRGGTNTEAFF.

This clone was observed a few times. The CDR3 region has the DNA TGCGCCAGCCCTACTTCGTTTTTT. Its translation: CASPTSFF. J is TRBJ1-4 and V is TRBV10-1; D is ambiguous. Germline values: CDR1 WNHNN, CDR2 SYGVQD (reference sequence). V dropped 8 bases and J dropped 16 bases, with 8 bases sitting between them. This CDR3 comprises 8 residues.

This chain connects TRBV28 to TRBJ2-2, with 12 bases aligning to TRBD1. V lost 8 bases to trimming and J lost 6 bases; unmatched junction nucleotides: 4. The CDR3 has 14 residues. The germline V gene has CDR1 MDHEN and CDR2 SYDVKM. The CDR3 here is CASQGQGASGELFF. The CDR3 DNA is TGTGCCAGCCAGGGACAGGGGGCCTCCGGGGAGCTGTTTTTT.

The J gene is TRBJ2-2, the V gene TRBV11-3; TRBD1 matches 7 bases. Losses at the gene ends were 8 bases for V and 1 base for J; bases not matched to a gene: 4. Germline V gives CDR1 SGHNT, CDR2 YENEEA. This CDR3 region has 14 residues. CDR3 bases: TGTGCCAGCGCCCGGGACAGGAACACCGGGGAGCTGTTTTTT. Encoded protein: CASARDRNTGELFF.

The genes are TRBV29-1 and TRBJ1-5; TRBD1 aligns across 7 bases. The germline gives CDR1 SQVTM, CDR2 ANQGSEA. The CDR3 is 14 residues long. The V and J ends lost 7 bases and 0 bases, in that order; junction bases with no gene match: 6. CDR3 amino acids: CSAATGNSNQPQHF. CDR3 nucleotides: TGCAGCGCTGCGACAGGGAATAGCAATCAGCCCCAGCATTTT. Full variable domain (remainder filled in from reference TRBV29-1 and TRBJ1-5): SAVISQKPSRDICQRGTSLTIQCQVDSQVTMMFWYRQQPGQSLTLIATANQGSEATYESGFVIDKFPISRPNLTFSTLTVSNMSPEDSSIYLCSAATGNSNQPQHFGDGTRLSIL.

This rearrangement joins TRBV7-9 to TRBJ1-2; D is uncertain. V lost 5 bases and J lost 0, with 10 bases in between. Germline V lookup: CDR1 SEHNR, CDR2 FQNEAQ (reference sequence). This CDR3 region has 14 residues. The CDR3: CASSRHTANYGYTF. In nucleotides, the CDR3 is TGTGCCAGCAGCCGACATACGGCTAACTATGGCTACACCTTC.

This chain joins TRBV2 and TRBJ2-7; 8 nucleotides align to TRBD2. Germline CDR1 and CDR2: SNHLY and FYNNEI. Trimming at V came to 6 bases and at J to 0 bases, leaving 1 base not matched to a gene. CDR3 size: 13 residues. The CDR3 spells CASRAGVSYEQYF. CDR3 nucleotide sequence: TGTGCCAGCAGAGCGGGAGTCTCCTACGAGCAGTACTTC.